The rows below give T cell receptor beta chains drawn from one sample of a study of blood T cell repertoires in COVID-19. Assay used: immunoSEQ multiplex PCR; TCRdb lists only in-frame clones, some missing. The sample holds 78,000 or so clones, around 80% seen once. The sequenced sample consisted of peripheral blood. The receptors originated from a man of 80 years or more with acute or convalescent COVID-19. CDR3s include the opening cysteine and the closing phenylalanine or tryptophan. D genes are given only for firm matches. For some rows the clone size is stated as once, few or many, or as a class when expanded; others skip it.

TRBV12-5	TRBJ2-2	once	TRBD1	TGTGCTAGTGGTTTGGACCCGACAGGGTTAGGCGGGGAGCTGTTTTTT	CASGLDPTGLGGELFF
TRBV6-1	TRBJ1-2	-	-	TGTGCCAGCAGTGAAGCGCAGGGTCCCTCCTACTATGGCTACACCTTC	CASSEAQGPSYYGYTF
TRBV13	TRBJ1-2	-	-	TGTGCCAGCAGTTACAGGGTTAACTATGGCTACACCTTC	CASSYRVNYGYTF
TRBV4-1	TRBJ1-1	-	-	TGCGCCAGCAGCCAAGAGGGCCCCGGGGTGGGCACTAAAGCTTTCTTT	CASSQEGPGVGTKAFF
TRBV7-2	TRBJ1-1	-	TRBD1	TGTGCCAGCAGCTTAAGGAAGGGGGCCGACGCTGAAGCTTTCTTT	CASSLRKGADAEAFF
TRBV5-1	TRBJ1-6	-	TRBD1	TGCGCCAGCAGCCCGCAACCGGACAGGGGTTGGTCACCCCTCCACTTT	CASSPQPDRGWSPLHF
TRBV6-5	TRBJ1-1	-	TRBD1	TGTGCCAGCATCTCCGGGACAGCCCAAGGACGGGCTTTCTTT	CASISGTAQGRAFF
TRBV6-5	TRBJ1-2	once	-	TGTGCCAGCAGCCCCACGGCGGGGTTGATTGGCTACACCTTC	CASSPTAGLIGYTF
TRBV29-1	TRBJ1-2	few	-	TGCAGCGTTGAAGACAGGGGTCGGGGATATGGCTACACCTTC	CSVEDRGRGYGYTF
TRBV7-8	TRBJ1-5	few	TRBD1	TGTGCCAGCAGATCGGACAGGGGCAATCAGCCCCAGCATTTT	CASRSDRGNQPQHF
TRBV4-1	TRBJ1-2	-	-	TGCGCCAGCAGCAAATACGAGAGGGAAGATGGCTACACCTTC	CASSKYEREDGYTF
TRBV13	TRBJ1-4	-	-	TGTGCCAGCAGCTTACGAGTAAATGAAAAACTGTTTTTT	CASSLRVNEKLFF
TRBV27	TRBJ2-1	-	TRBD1	TGTGCCAGCAGTTCGAAGGACAGGGGGCGCATTAAGGGACTAGGTTCACTTTATGAGCAGTTCTTC	CASSSKDRGRIKGLGSLYEQFF
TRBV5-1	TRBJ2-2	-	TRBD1	TGCGCCAGCAGTCTTGGTTTTTCCGGGACAGGGAACACCGGGGAGCTGTTTTTT	CASSLGFSGTGNTGELFF
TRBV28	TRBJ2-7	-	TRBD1	TGTGCCAGCAGGTCGGGACAGGGGGCTTCCTACGAGCAGTACTTC	CASRSGQGASYEQYF
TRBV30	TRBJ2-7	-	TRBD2	TGTGCCTGGAGTGGGGGGACTACCTACGAGCAGTACTTC	CAWSGGTTYEQYF
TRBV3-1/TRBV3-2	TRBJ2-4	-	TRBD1	TGTGCCAGCAGCCCAGGACAGGGTCGCATTCAGTACTTC	CASSPGQGRIQYF
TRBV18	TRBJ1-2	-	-	TGTGCCAGCTCACCAAGACCGGGGGGGCAGAACTATGGCTACACCTTC	CASSPRPGGQNYGYTF
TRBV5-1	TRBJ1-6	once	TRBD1	TGCGCCAGCAGCTTGGGTGGGACAGGAGTCTCCTATAATTCACCCCTCCACTTT	CASSLGGTGVSYNSPLHF
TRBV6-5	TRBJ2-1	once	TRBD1	TGTGCCAGCAGTTTCACAGGGGTGGTCTCCTACAATGAGCAGTTCTTC	CASSFTGVVSYNEQFF
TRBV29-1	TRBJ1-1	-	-	TGCAGCCTGGGGGACTACACTGAAGCTTTCTTT	CSLGDYTEAFF
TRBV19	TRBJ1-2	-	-	TGTGCCAGTAGTGAGCGGGGTCGGAACTATGGCTACACCTTC	CASSERGRNYGYTF
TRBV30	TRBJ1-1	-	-	TGTGCCTGGGGGGGATTGAAGGGAGGAACTGAAGCTTTCTTT	CAWGGLKGGTEAFF
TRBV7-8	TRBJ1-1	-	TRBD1	TGTGCCAGCAGCTTCGGGGACAGGCAGGGCTACACTGAAGCTTTCTTT	CASSFGDRQGYTEAFF
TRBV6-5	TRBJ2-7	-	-	TGTGCCAGCAGGCGCCCGGGGGGCGATGAGCAGTACTTC	CASRRPGGDEQYF
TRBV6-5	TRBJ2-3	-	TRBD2	TGTGCCAGCAGACCTCTAGCGGGGGGGACAGATACGCAGTATTTT	CASRPLAGGTDTQYF
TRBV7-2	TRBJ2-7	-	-	TGTGCCAGCAGCTTCGCAGGGGAGATATACGAGCAGTACTTC	CASSFAGEIYEQYF
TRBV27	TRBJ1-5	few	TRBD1	TGTGCCAGCAGTTCCCGACAGGGCGGTCAGCCCCAGCATTTT	CASSSRQGGQPQHF
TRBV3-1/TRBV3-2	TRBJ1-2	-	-	TGTGCCAGCAGCCAAGGGACTGCTTATGGCTACACCTTC	CASSQGTAYGYTF
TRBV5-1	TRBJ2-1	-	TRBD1	TGCGCCAGCAGCACGGACAGGGCGAATGAGCAGTTCTTC	CASSTDRANEQFF